Listed below are T cell receptor beta chains from one sample, sequenced in a study of blood T cell repertoires in COVID-19. Produced via immunoSEQ multiplex PCR; TCRdb's table is partial and in-frame only. The table lists 65,000 to 95,000 clones, about 88% of them singletons, with 2.5% to 3.5% in the top ten. The sample was peripheral blood. The receptors stem from a man aged 65-85 years with active or convalescent COVID-19. The CDR3 runs from the conserved cysteine through the conserved F or W. Each record gives: CDR3 protein, CDR3 DNA, clone size, J gene, V gene, D gene. D genes are given only for firm matches. Rows may omit the clone size; those that give it use once, few, many or a size class.

CDR3: CSVATGATEAFF
DNA: TGCAGCGTTGCTACAGGGGCCACTGAAGCTTTCTTT
size: once
J: TRBJ1-1
V: TRBV29-1
D: TRBD1

CDR3: CASSNRVRGANVLTF
DNA: TGTGCCAGCAGTAACAGGGTTAGGGGGGCCAACGTCCTGACTTTC
size: NA
J: TRBJ2-6
V: TRBV6-5
D: NA

CDR3: CASSGTRQGTGNQPQHF
DNA: TGTGCCAGCAGTGGGACCCGACAGGGGACGGGCAATCAGCCCCAGCATTTT
size: once
J: TRBJ1-5
V: TRBV28
D: TRBD1

CDR3: CASNGLAGGLDTQYF
DNA: TGTGCCAGCAATGGCCTAGCGGGAGGTTTAGATACGCAGTATTTT
size: NA
J: TRBJ2-3
V: TRBV27
D: TRBD2

CDR3: CASSLQTGDTGELFF
DNA: TGTGCCAGCAGCCTTCAGACAGGTGACACCGGGGAGCTGTTTTTT
size: once
J: TRBJ2-2
V: TRBV5-4
D: NA

CDR3: CASSQARGGDNEQFF
DNA: TGCGCCAGCAGCCAAGCACGGGGGGGGGACAATGAGCAGTTCTTC
size: NA
J: TRBJ2-1
V: TRBV4-1
D: TRBD2

CDR3: CAWSRGGETQYF
DNA: TGTGCCTGGAGCAGGGGAGGGGAGACCCAGTACTTC
size: NA
J: TRBJ2-5
V: TRBV30
D: NA

CDR3: CASRGLKVADTQYF
DNA: TGTGCCAGCAGGGGACTGAAAGTGGCAGATACGCAGTATTTT
size: NA
J: TRBJ2-3
V: TRBV28
D: NA

CDR3: CASSTPRTGGVYNSPLHF
DNA: TGTGCCAGCAGTACTCCCCGGACAGGGGGAGTCTATAATTCACCCCTCCACTTT
size: once
J: TRBJ1-6
V: TRBV28
D: TRBD1

CDR3: CASSLGLAGEQFF
DNA: TGCGCCAGCAGCTTAGGACTTGCGGGTGAGCAGTTCTTC
size: NA
J: TRBJ2-1
V: TRBV5-1
D: NA

CDR3: CASSPIQGIWKGYTF
DNA: TGTGCCAGTAGTCCCATACAGGGAATCTGGAAGGGCTACACCTTC
size: NA
J: TRBJ1-2
V: TRBV19
D: NA

CDR3: CASSEGLAGVHEQFF
DNA: TGTGCCAGCAGTGAAGGACTAGCGGGAGTTCATGAGCAGTTCTTC
size: NA
J: TRBJ2-1
V: TRBV6-1
D: TRBD2

CDR3: CASSLVSGVPYEQYF
DNA: TGTGCCAGCAGCTTGGTAAGCGGGGTGCCCTACGAGCAGTACTTC
size: NA
J: TRBJ2-7
V: TRBV5-4
D: TRBD2

CDR3: CASNRGQAPTQPQHF
DNA: TGTGCCAGCAACCGGGGACAGGCACCAACTCAGCCCCAGCATTTT
size: NA
J: TRBJ1-5
V: TRBV6-5
D: TRBD1

CDR3: CASSPTGTSNEKLFF
DNA: TGTGCCAGCAGTCCTACCGGGACATCGAATGAAAAACTGTTTTTT
size: NA
J: TRBJ1-4
V: TRBV25-1
D: NA

CDR3: CASTRTDYTGELFF
DNA: TGTGCCAGTACTCGGACGGACTACACCGGGGAGCTGTTTTTT
size: NA
J: TRBJ2-2
V: TRBV19
D: NA

CDR3: CASSSQHSYEQYF
DNA: TGTGCCAGCAGCTCGCAGCACAGCTACGAGCAGTACTTC
size: once
J: TRBJ2-7
V: TRBV7-2
D: NA

CDR3: CASGLAGVSDTQYF
DNA: TGTGCCAGCGGGCTAGCGGGCGTCTCAGATACGCAGTATTTT
size: NA
J: TRBJ2-3
V: TRBV6-5
D: TRBD2

CDR3: CASSQGGTSGYQETQYF
DNA: TGCGCCAGCAGCCAAGGAGGGACTAGCGGGTACCAAGAGACCCAGTACTTC
size: NA
J: TRBJ2-5
V: TRBV4-1
D: TRBD2

CDR3: CASSSLPPETQYF
DNA: TGTGCCAGCAGCTCCCTCCCCCCGGAGACCCAGTACTTC
size: NA
J: TRBJ2-5
V: TRBV7-3
D: NA

CDR3: CASSTGVLGGEQFF
DNA: TGTGCCAGCAGCACGGGGGTCCTTGGAGGGGAGCAGTTCTTC
size: NA
J: TRBJ2-1
V: TRBV11-2
D: NA

CDR3: CAASGSGFREQYF
DNA: TGTGCCGCTTCAGGCTCGGGGTTTCGCGAGCAGTACTTC
size: NA
J: TRBJ2-7
V: TRBV5-4
D: NA

CDR3: CASSGGFQSRLVVEQYF
DNA: TGCGCCAGCAGCGGCGGTTTTCAGTCCCGATTAGTTGTAGAGCAGTACTTC
size: NA
J: TRBJ2-7
V: TRBV5-1
D: NA

CDR3: CAGSGTQYF
DNA: TGTGCCGGGAGTGGTACGCAGTATTTT
size: NA
J: TRBJ2-3
V: TRBV7-9
D: NA

CDR3: CASSARETDTQYF
DNA: TGTGCCAGCAGTGCGCGGGAAACAGATACGCAGTATTTT
size: NA
J: TRBJ2-3
V: TRBV6-4
D: NA

CDR3: CASSAPGQPQHF
DNA: TGTGCCAGCAGCGCCCCCGGTCAGCCCCAGCATTTT
size: NA
J: TRBJ1-5
V: TRBV5-4
D: NA

CDR3: CASSGRAGGSYNEQFF
DNA: TGTGCCAGCAGCGGACGAGCGGGGGGGTCCTACAATGAGCAGTTCTTC
size: NA
J: TRBJ2-1
V: TRBV9
D: TRBD2

CDR3: CASSPTNYGYTF
DNA: TGTGCCAGCAGCCCGACAAACTATGGCTACACCTTC
size: NA
J: TRBJ1-2
V: TRBV5-6
D: NA